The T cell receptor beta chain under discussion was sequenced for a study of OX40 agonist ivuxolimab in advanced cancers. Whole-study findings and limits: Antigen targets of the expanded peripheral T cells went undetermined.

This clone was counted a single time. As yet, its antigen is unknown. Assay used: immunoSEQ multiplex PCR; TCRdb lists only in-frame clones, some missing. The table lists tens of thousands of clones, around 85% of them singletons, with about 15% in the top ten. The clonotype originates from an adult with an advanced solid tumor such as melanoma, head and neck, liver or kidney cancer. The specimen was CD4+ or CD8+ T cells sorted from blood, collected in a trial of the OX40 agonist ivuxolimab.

Here the CDR3 reads CASSKPRVSTDTQYF. The CDR3 region has the DNA TGTGCCAGCAGCAAACCTCGCGTGAGCACAGATACGCAGTATTTT. This rearrangement joins TRBV7-8 to TRBJ2-3; no clear D gene. V gave up 5 bases and J gave up 0 bases, with 12 bases separating them. The germline CDR1 and CDR2 sequences are SGHVS and FQNEAQ. This CDR3 is built from 15 residues.